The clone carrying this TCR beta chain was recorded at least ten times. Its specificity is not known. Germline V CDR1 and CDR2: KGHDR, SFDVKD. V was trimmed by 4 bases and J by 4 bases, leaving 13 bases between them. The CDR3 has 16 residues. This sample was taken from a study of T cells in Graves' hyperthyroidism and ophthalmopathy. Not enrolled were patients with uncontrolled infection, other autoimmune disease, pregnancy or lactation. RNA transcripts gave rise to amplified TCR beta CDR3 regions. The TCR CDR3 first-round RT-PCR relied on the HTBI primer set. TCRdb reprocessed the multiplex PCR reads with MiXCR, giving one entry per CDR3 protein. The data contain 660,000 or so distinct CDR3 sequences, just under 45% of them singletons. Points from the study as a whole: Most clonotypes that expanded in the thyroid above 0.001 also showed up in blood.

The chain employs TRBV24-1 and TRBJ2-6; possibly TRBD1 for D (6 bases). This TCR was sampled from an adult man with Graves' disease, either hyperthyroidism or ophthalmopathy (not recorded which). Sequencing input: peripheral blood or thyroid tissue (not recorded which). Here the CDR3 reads CATSESGTPGANVLTF. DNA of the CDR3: TGTGCCACCAGTGAGTCCGGGACACCCGGGGCCAACGTCCTGACTTTC.